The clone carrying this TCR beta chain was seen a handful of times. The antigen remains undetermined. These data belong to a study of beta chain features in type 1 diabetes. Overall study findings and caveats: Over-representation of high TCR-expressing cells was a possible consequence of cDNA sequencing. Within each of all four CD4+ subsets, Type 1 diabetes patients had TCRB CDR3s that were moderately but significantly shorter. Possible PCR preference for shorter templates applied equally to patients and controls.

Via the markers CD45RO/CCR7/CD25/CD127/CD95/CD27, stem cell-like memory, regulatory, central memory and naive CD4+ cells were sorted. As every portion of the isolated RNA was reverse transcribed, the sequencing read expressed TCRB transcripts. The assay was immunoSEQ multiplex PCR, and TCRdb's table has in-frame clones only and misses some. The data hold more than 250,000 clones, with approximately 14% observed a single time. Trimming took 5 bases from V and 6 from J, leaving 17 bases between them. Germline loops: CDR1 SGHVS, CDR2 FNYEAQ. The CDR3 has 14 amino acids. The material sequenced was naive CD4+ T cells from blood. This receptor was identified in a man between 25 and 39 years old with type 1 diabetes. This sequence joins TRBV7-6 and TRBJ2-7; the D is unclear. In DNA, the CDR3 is TGTGCCAGCAGCAGTCTCATCGGCGGCTCCGAGCAGTACTTC. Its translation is CASSSLIGGSEQYF.